This is a list of T cell receptor beta chains from one sample in a study of vaccination and CD4 T cells after COVID-19. TCRdb reprocessed the PCR reads via MiXCR and lists one record per CDR3 protein. This table holds about 6,900 distinct CDR3 sequences, less than 55% found once. These receptors' targets are unknown. The specimen sequenced was CD4+ T cells from blood, cultured in vitro. The receptors shown here come from a human donor in good health. CDR3s include the opening cysteine and the closing phenylalanine or tryptophan. Fields, in order: D gene, J gene, V gene, clone size, CDR3 protein, CDR3 DNA. The D gene is left open where the match is weak. Size values are once, few and many counts, or a class for expanded clones, and some rows have none.

>NA|TRBJ2-5|TRBV24-1|NA
CATSERSGRPTQYF
TGTGCCACCAGTGAACGGTCAGGAAGACCGACCCAGTACTTC
>NA|TRBJ1-5|TRBV20-1|NA
CSARRTAEAGNQPQHF
TGCAGTGCTAGAAGGACCGCCGAAGCGGGCAATCAGCCCCAGCATTTT
>NA|TRBJ2-5|TRBV11-2|once
CASSKGRAPETQYF
TGTGCCAGCAGCAAAGGCCGGGCCCCAGAGACCCAGTACTTC
>NA|TRBJ1-5|TRBV30|NA
CAWSPITGNQPQHF
TGTGCCTGGAGTCCCATCACAGGGAATCAGCCCCAGCATTTT
>NA|TRBJ1-5|TRBV7-8|NA
CASSGEGTKQPQHF
TGTGCCAGCAGCGGGGAGGGGACGAAACAGCCCCAGCATTTT
>TRBD1|TRBJ1-5|TRBV20-1|few
CSARTGGNQPQHF
TGCAGTGCTCGGACAGGGGGCAATCAGCCCCAGCATTTT
>TRBD1|TRBJ1-6|TRBV7-8|few
CASSVAGTVYHNSPLHF
TGTGCCAGCAGCGTTGCCGGGACAGTGTACCATAATTCACCCCTCCACTTT
>NA|TRBJ2-5|TRBV7-9|NA
CASSLEGTKETQYF
TGTGCCAGCAGCTTAGAGGGGACCAAAGAGACCCAGTACTTC
>NA|TRBJ1-1|TRBV6-1|NA
CASSPPGGSAEAFF
TGTGCCAGCAGCCCCCCAGGAGGGAGCGCTGAAGCTTTCTTT
>TRBD2|TRBJ2-3|TRBV27|NA
CASSSIAGATDTQYF
TGTGCCAGCAGTAGCATAGCGGGAGCGACAGATACGCAGTATTTT
>NA|TRBJ1-2|TRBV9|NA
CASSNRVDYGYTF
TGTGCCAGCAGTAACAGGGTCGACTATGGCTACACCTTC
>NA|TRBJ1-1|TRBV6-1|NA
CASSRGFEAFF
TGTGCCAGCAGTCGAGGGTTCGAAGCTTTCTTT
>TRBD1|TRBJ1-1|TRBV19|NA
CASSIVQGAEAFF
TGTGCCAGTAGTATAGTTCAGGGGGCTGAAGCTTTCTTT
>NA|TRBJ1-1|TRBV27|NA
CASSPRSGWFGTEAFF
TGTGCCAGCAGTCCTCGTTCGGGGTGGTTCGGCACTGAAGCTTTCTTT
>NA|TRBJ1-5|TRBV27|NA
CASSSQGSSQPQHF
TGTGCCAGCAGTTCGCAGGGAAGCAGTCAGCCCCAGCATTTT
>NA|TRBJ1-3|TRBV6-5|NA
CASSYLHSGNTIYF
TGTGCCAGCAGTTACTTGCACTCTGGAAACACCATATATTTT
>NA|TRBJ2-7|TRBV6-5|NA
CASSWDAGNGEQYF
TGTGCCAGCAGTTGGGACGCCGGGAATGGCGAGCAGTACTTC
>NA|TRBJ1-6|TRBV7-2|NA
CASSLEGRGINSPLHF
TGTGCCAGCAGCTTAGAGGGCCGAGGGATTAATTCACCCCTCCACTTT
>NA|TRBJ1-1|TRBV30|NA
CAWSVSRNVGAFF
TGTGCCTGGAGTGTAAGCAGGAACGTGGGAGCTTTCTTT
>NA|TRBJ2-2|TRBV12-3/TRBV12-4|once
CASSRRGGSNTGELFF
TGTGCCAGCAGTCGTCGGGGCGGATCGAACACCGGGGAGCTGTTTTTT
>NA|TRBJ2-7|TRBV6-1|NA
CASSGTTYEQYF
TGTGCCAGCAGTGGGACAACCTACGAGCAGTACTTC
>NA|TRBJ2-3|TRBV6-2/TRBV6-3|NA
CASSRGTTDTQYF
TGTGCCAGCAGTAGGGGGACCACAGATACGCAGTATTTT
>NA|TRBJ2-2|TRBV12-3/TRBV12-4|NA
CASSLARNTGELFF
TGTGCCAGCAGTCTAGCACGGAACACCGGGGAGCTGTTTTTT
>TRBD1|TRBJ2-7|TRBV7-9|NA
CASSPDRGLSYEQYF
TGTGCCAGCAGCCCGGACAGGGGTCTCTCCTACGAGCAGTACTTC
>NA|TRBJ1-5|TRBV19|NA
CASSSPKSSNQPQHF
TGTGCCAGTAGTTCACCTAAGTCTAGCAATCAGCCCCAGCATTTT
>TRBD1|TRBJ1-1|TRBV6-2/TRBV6-3|once
CASRGTGNTEAFF
TGTGCCAGCAGGGGGACAGGGAACACTGAAGCTTTCTTT
>TRBD1|TRBJ1-2|TRBV2|few
CASSLGGQLYGYTF
TGTGCCAGCAGTCTAGGGGGACAGCTCTATGGCTACACCTTC
>NA|TRBJ1-5|TRBV7-8|few
CASSLFPGRPDQPQHF
TGTGCCAGCAGCTTATTCCCAGGGAGACCCGATCAGCCCCAGCATTTT
>TRBD1|TRBJ2-5|TRBV11-2|NA
CASSRERTGHETQYF
TGTGCCAGCAGCAGAGAGAGGACAGGGCACGAGACCCAGTACTTC
>TRBD1|TRBJ2-5|TRBV28|NA
CASSSGTGAETQYF
TGTGCCAGCAGTTCCGGGACAGGGGCGGAGACCCAGTACTTC
>NA|TRBJ1-2|TRBV4-3|NA
CASSQDRLPTLYGYTF
TGCGCCAGCAGCCAAGATAGGCTCCCTACCCTCTATGGCTACACCTTC
>NA|TRBJ1-1|TRBV5-4|NA
CASSLANTEAFF
TGTGCCAGCAGCTTGGCGAACACTGAAGCTTTCTTT
>TRBD1|TRBJ1-2|TRBV7-2|NA
CAIRDRDAYGYTF
TGTGCCATTCGGGACAGGGACGCCTATGGCTACACCTTC
>NA|TRBJ2-7|TRBV6-2/TRBV6-3|NA
CASSYKYEQYF
TGTGCCAGCAGTTACAAATACGAGCAGTACTTC
>TRBD2|TRBJ2-2|TRBV30|NA
CAWRAGGSTGELFF
TGTGCCTGGCGAGCGGGAGGGTCCACCGGGGAGCTGTTTTTT
>TRBD2|TRBJ2-7|TRBV2|few
CASRTVAGARYEQYF
TGTGCCAGCAGAACGGTAGCGGGGGCCCGCTACGAGCAGTACTTC
>TRBD1|TRBJ1-5|TRBV7-2|NA
CASSLQGGQPQHF
TGTGCCAGCAGCTTACAGGGGGGGCAGCCCCAGCATTTT
>NA|TRBJ2-5|TRBV7-7|NA
CASSLGLARETQCF
TGTGCCAGCAGCTTAGGGCTAGCTCGCGAGACCCAGTGCTTC
>NA|TRBJ2-3|TRBV3-1|NA
CASSQGAGEAGTQYF
TGTGCCAGCAGCCAAGGAGCGGGTGAGGCCGGAACGCAGTATTTT
>TRBD2|TRBJ2-4|TRBV12-3/TRBV12-4|NA
CASSLERGVKNIQYF
TGTGCCAGCAGTTTGGAGCGGGGGGTCAAAAACATTCAGTACTTC
>NA|TRBJ1-5|TRBV27|NA
CASSPRDGFGNPNSPLSNQPQHF
TGTGCCAGCAGTCCCCGGGACGGGTTCGGCAACCCCAACTCTCCATTGAGCAATCAGCCCCAGCATTTT
>NA|TRBJ1-1|TRBV20-1|large
CSAWQTGNTEAFF
TGCAGTGCTTGGCAGACAGGGAACACTGAAGCTTTCTTT
>TRBD1|TRBJ2-1|TRBV6-1|NA
CASNPGQGHNEQFF
TGTGCCAGCAATCCGGGACAGGGCCACAATGAGCAGTTCTTC
>TRBD1|TRBJ1-2|TRBV12-3/TRBV12-4|few
CASSSTGGANYGYTF
TGTGCCAGCAGTTCGACAGGGGGCGCTAACTATGGCTACACCTTC
>TRBD2|TRBJ2-3|TRBV7-2|NA
CASSLSGGPTDTQYF
TGTGCCAGCAGCCTAAGCGGGGGGCCCACAGATACGCAGTATTTT
>NA|TRBJ1-2|TRBV12-3/TRBV12-4|NA
CASSQTGSYGYTF
TGTGCCAGCAGTCAAACAGGGTCTTATGGCTACACCTTC
>TRBD2|TRBJ2-7|TRBV12-3/TRBV12-4|NA
CASSWAPFSGRFAYEQYF
TGTGCCAGCAGTTGGGCTCCTTTTAGCGGGAGGTTCGCCTACGAGCAGTACTTC